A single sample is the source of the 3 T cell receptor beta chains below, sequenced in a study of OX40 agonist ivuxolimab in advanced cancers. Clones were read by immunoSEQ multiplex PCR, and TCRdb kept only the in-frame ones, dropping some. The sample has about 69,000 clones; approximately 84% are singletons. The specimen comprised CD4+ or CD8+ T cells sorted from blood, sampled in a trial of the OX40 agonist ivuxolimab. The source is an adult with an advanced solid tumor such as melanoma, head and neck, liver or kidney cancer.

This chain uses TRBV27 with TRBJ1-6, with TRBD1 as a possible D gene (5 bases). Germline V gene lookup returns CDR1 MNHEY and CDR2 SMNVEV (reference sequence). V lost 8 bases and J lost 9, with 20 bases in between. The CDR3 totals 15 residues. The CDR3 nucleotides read TGTGCCAGCTCCCCCGGGGGAGGGTTCGGTTCACCCCTCCACTTT. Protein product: CASSPGGGFGSPLHF.

CDR3 residues: CASSLAPFGQVKTEAFF. For the CDR3, the DNA is TGTGCCAGCAGCTTAGCCCCTTTCGGACAGGTTAAGACTGAAGCTTTCTTT. The V gene is TRBV7-9, the J gene TRBJ1-1; 7 nucleotides align to TRBD1. Germline V gives CDR1 SEHNR, CDR2 FQNEAQ (reference sequence). The CDR3 is 17 residues long. The V gene end was trimmed by 0 bases and the J gene end by 5 bases; junction bases not matched to a gene: 12.

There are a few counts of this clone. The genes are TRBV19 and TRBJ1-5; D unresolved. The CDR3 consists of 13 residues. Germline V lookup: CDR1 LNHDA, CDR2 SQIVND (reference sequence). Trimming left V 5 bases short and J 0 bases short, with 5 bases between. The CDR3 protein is CASSQGSNQPQHF. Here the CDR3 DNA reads TGTGCCAGTAGTCAAGGTAGCAATCAGCCCCAGCATTTT.